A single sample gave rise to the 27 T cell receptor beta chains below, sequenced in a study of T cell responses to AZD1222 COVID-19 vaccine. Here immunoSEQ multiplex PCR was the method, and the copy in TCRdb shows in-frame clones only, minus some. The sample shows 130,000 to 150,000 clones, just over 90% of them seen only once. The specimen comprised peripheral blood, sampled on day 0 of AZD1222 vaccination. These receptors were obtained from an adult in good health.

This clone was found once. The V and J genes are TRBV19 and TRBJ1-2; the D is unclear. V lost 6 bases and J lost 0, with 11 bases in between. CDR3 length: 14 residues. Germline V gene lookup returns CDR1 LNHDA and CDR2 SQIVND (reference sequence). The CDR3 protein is CASRSDGSNYGYTF. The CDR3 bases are TGTGCCAGTAGGTCGGACGGCTCTAACTATGGCTACACCTTC. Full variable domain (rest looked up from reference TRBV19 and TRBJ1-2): DGGITQSPKYLFRKEGQNVTLSCEQNLNHDAMYWYRQDPGQGLRLIYYSQIVNDFQKGDIAEGYSVSREKKESFPLTVTSAQKNPTAFYLCASRSDGSNYGYTFGSGTRLTVV.

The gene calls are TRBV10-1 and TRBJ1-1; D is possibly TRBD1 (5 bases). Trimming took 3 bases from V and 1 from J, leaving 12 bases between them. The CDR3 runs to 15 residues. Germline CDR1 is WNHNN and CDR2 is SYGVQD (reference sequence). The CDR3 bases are TGCGCCAGCAGTGACTCGGGACTTGGGAACACTGAAGCTTTCTTT. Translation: CASSDSGLGNTEAFF.

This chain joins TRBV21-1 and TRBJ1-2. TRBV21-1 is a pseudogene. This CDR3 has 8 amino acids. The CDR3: CASSILTF. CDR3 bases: TGTGCCAGCAGCATTCTTACCTTC.

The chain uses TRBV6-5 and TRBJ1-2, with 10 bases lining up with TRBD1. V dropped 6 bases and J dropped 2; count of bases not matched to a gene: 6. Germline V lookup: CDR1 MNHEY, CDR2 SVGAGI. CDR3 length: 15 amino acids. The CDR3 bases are TGTGCCAGCAGCGATCCGGGACAGGGGAACTATGGCTACACCTTC. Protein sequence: CASSDPGQGNYGYTF.

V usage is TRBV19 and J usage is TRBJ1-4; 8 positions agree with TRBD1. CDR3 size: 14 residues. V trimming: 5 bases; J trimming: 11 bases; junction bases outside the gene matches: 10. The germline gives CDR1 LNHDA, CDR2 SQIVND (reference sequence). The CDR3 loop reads CASSSAGQDSKLFF. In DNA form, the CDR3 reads TGTGCCAGTAGTTCCGCGGGACAGGACAGTAAACTGTTTTTT.

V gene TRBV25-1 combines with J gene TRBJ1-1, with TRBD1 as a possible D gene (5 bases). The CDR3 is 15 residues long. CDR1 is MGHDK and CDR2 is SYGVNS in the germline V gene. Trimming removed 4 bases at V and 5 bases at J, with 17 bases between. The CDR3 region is CASSGKLGEVTEAFF. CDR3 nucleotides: TGTGCCAGCAGTGGAAAACTGGGGGAGGTAACTGAAGCTTTCTTT.

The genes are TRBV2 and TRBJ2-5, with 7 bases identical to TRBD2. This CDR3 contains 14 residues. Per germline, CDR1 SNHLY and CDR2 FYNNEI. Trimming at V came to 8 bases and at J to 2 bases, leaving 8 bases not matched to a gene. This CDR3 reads CASGLGGSQETQYF. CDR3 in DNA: TGTGCCAGCGGCCTCGGGGGGAGTCAAGAGACCCAGTACTTC.

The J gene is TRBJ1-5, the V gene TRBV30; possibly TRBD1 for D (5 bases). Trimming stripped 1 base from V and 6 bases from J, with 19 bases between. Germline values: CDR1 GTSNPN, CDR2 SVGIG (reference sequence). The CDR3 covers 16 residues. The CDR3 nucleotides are TGTGCCTGGAGTGCCCAAGCCCTATCAGGGATTCAGCCCCAGCATTTT. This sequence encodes CAWSAQALSGIQPQHF.

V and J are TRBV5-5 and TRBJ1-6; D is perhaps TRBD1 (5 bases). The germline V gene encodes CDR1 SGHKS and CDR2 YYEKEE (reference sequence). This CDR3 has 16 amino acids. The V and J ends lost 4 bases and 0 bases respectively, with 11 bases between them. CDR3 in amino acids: CASSRTLSSYNSPLHF. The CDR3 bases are TGTGCCAGCAGCAGGACACTGAGCTCCTATAATTCACCCCTCCACTTT.

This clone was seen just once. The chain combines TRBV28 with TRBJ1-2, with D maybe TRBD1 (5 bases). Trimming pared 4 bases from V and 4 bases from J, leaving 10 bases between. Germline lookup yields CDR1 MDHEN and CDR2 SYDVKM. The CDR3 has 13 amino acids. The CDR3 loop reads CASSSPDSYGYTF. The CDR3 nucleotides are TGTGCCAGCAGTTCACCCGACAGCTATGGCTACACCTTC.

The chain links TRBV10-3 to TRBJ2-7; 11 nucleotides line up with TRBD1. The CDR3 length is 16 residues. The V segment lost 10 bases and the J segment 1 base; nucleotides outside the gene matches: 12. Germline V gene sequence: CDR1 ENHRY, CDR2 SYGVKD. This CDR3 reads CATSPGTGGLSYEQYF. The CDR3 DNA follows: TGTGCCACCTCCCCCGGGACAGGGGGGCTTTCCTACGAGCAGTACTTC.

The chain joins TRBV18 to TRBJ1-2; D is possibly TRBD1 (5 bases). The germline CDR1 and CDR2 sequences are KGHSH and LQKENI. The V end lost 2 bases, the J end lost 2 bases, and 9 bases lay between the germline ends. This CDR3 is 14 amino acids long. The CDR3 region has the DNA TGTGCCAGCTCACCAGGGACGGAGAACTATGGCTACACCTTC. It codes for CASSPGTENYGYTF. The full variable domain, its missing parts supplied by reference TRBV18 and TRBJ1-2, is NAGVMQNPRHLVRRRGQEARLRCSPMKGHSHVYWYRQLPEEGLKFMVYLQKENIIDESGMPKERFSAEFPKEGPSILRIQQVVRGDSAAYFCASSPGTENYGYTFGSGTRLTVV.

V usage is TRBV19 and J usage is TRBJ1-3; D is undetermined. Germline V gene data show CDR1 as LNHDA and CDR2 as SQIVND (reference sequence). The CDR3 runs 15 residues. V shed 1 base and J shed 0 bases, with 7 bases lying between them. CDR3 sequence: CASSIVGDSGNTIYF. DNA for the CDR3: TGTGCCAGTAGTATAGTTGGGGACTCTGGAAACACCATATATTTT.

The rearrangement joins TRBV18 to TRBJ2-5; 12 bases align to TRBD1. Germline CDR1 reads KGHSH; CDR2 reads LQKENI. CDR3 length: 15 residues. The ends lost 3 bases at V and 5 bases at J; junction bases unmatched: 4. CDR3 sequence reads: CASSPGTGGWETQYF. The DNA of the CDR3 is TGTGCCAGCTCACCCGGGACAGGGGGCTGGGAGACCCAGTACTTC.

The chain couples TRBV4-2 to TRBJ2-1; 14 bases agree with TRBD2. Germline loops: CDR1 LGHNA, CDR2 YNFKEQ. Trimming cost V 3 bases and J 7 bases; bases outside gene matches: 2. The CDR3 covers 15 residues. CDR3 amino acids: CASSQGLAGENEQFF. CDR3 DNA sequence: TGTGCCAGCAGCCAGGGACTAGCGGGGGAGAATGAGCAGTTCTTC.

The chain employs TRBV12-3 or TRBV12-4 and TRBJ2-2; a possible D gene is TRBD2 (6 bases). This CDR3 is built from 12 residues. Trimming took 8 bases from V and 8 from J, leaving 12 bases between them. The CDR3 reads CASVGGFGELFF. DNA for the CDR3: TGTGCCAGCGTTGGGGGGTTTGGGGAGCTGTTTTTT.

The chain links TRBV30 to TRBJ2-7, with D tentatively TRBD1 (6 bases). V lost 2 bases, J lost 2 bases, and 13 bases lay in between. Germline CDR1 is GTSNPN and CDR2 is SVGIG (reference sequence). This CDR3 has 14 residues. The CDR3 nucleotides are TGTGCCTGGAGTTCAGGGGCGAACACCTACGAGCAGTACTTC. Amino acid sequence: CAWSSGANTYEQYF.

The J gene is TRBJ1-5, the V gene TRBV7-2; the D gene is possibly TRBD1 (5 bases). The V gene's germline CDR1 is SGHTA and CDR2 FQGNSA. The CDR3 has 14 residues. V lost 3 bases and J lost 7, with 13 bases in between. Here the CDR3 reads CASSFAGWEQPQHF. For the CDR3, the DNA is TGTGCCAGCAGCTTCGCAGGGTGGGAACAGCCCCAGCATTTT.

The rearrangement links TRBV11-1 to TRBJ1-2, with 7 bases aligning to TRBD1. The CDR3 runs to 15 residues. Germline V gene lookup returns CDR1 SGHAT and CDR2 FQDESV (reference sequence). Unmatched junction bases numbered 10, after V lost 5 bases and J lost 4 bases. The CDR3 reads CASSPTVRDSYGYTF. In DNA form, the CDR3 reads TGTGCCAGCAGCCCTACCGTCCGGGACAGCTATGGCTACACCTTC.

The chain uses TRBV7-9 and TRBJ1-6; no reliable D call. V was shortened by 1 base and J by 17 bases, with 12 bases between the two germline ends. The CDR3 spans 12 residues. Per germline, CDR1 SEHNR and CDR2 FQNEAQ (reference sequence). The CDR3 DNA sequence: TGTGCCAGCAGCTTAGTATATCGGGGAATCCACTTT. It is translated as CASSLVYRGIHF.

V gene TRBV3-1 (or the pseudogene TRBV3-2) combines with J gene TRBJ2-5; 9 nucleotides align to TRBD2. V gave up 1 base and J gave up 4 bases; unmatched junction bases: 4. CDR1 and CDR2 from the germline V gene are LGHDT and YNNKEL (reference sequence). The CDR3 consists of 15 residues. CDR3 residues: CASSQVLAGTETQYF. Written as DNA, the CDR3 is TGTGCCAGCAGCCAAGTGCTAGCGGGGACAGAGACCCAGTACTTC.

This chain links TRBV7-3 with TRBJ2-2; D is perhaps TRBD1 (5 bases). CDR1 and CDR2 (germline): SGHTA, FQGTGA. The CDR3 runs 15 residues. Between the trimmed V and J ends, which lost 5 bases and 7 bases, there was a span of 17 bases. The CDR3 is CASSPGTWGGGELFF. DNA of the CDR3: TGTGCCAGCAGCCCCGGTACTTGGGGCGGCGGGGAGCTGTTTTTT.

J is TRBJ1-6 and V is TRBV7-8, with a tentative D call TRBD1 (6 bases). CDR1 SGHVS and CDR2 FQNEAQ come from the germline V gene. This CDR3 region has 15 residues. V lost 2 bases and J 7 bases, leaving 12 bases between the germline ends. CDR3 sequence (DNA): TGTGCCAGCAGCTTATCGTCAGGGGTGAATTCACCCCTCCACTTT. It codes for CASSLSSGVNSPLHF.

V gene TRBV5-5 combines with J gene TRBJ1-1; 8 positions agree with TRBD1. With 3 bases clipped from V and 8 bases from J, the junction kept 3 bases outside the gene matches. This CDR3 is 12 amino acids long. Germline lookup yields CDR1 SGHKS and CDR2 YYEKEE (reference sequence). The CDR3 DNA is TGTGCCAGCAGCTGGACAGGGCGGGAAGCTTTCTTT. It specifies CASSWTGREAFF.

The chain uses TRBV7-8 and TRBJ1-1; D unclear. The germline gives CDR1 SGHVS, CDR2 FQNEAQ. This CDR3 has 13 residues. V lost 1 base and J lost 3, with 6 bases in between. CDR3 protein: CASSLVLDTEAFF. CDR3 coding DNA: TGTGCCAGCAGCTTAGTGTTAGACACTGAAGCTTTCTTT.

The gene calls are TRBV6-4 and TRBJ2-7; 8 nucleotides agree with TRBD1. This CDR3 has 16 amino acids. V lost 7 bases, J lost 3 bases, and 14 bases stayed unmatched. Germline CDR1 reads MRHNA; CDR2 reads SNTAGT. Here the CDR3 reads CASTIRERQGHYEQYF. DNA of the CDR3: TGTGCCAGCACGATTCGAGAACGACAGGGGCACTACGAGCAGTACTTC.

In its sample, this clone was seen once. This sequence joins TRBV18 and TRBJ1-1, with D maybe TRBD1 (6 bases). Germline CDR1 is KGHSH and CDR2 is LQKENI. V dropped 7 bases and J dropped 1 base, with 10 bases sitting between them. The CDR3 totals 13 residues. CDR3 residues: CASFRGQNTEAFF. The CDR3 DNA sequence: TGTGCCAGCTTCAGGGGCCAGAACACTGAAGCTTTCTTT.